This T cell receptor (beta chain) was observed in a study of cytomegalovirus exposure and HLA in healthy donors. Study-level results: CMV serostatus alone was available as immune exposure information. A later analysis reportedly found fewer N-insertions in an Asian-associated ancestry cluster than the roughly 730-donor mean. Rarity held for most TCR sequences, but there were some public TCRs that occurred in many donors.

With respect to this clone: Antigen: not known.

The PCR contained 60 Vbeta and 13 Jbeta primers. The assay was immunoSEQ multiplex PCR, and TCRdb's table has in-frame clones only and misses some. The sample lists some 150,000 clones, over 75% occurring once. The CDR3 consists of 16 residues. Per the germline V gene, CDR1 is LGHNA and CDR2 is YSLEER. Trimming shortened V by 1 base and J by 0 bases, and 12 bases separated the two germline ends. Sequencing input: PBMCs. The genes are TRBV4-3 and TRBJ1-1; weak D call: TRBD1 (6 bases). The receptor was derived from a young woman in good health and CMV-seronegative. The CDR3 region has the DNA TGCGCCAGCAGCCAAGCTCCACAGGGTTTGAACACTGAAGCTTTCTTT. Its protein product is CASSQAPQGLNTEAFF.